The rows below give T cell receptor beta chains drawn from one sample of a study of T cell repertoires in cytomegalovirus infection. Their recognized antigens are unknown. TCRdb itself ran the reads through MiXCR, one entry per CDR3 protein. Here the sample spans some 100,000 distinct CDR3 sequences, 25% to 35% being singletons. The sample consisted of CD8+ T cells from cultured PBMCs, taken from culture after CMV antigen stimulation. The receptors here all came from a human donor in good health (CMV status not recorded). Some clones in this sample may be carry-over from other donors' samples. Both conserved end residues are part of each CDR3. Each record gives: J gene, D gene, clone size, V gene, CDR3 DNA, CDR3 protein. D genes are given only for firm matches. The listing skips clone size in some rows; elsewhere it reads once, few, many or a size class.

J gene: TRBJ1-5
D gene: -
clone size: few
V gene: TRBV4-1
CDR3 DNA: TGCGCCAGCAGCCAAGACCGGGACTATCAGCCCCAGCATTTT
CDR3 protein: CASSQDRDYQPQHF

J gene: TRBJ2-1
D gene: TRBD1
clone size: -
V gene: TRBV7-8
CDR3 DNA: TGTGCCAGCAGCCCATCAGGGGGGACAGGGGGTGGTAATGAGCAGTTCTTC
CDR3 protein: CASSPSGGTGGGNEQFF

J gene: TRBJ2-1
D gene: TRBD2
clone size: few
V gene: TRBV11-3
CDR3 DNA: TGTGCCAGCAGTATGGCTAGCGGGGGGGAGCAGTTCTTC
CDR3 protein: CASSMASGGEQFF

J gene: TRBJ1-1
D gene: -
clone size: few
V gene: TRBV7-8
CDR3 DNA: TGTGCCAGCAGCTTAGCGCTGGAGGGGCCGAACACTGAAGCTTTCTTT
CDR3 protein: CASSLALEGPNTEAFF

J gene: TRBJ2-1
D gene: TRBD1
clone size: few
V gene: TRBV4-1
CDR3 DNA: TGTGCCAGCAGCCAGGCAGGGGGACAGTACAATGAGCAGTTCTTC
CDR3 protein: CASSQAGGQYNEQFF

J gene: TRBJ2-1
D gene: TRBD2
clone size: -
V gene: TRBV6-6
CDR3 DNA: TGTGCCAGCAGTTACTCGATCGGGGGGGCGACGGCGAATGAGCAGTTCTTC
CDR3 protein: CASSYSIGGATANEQFF

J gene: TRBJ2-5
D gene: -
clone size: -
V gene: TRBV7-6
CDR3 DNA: TGTGCCAGCAGCCCAACAGTGGAAGAGACCCAGTACTTC
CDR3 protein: CASSPTVEETQYF

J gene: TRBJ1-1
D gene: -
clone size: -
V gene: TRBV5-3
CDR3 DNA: TGTGCCAGCAGCTTGAGGCTAGGGTCAGCGAACACTGAAGCTTTCTTT
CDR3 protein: CASSLRLGSANTEAFF

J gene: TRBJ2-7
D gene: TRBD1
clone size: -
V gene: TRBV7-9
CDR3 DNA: TGTGCCAGCACCCCGCCAGGGGGCTTCGACGAGCAGTACTTC
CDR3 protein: CASTPPGGFDEQYF

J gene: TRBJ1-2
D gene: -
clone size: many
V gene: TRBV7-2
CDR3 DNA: TGTGCCAGCAGCTTAATTATCGGATTAGACTATGGCTACACCTTC
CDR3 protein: CASSLIIGLDYGYTF

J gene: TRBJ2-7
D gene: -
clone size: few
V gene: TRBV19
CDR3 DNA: TGTGCCAGTAGCCCCGGGACATCGGTGGGCGAGCAGTACTTC
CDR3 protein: CASSPGTSVGEQYF

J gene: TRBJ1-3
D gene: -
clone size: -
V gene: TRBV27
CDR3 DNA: TGTGCCAGCAGCCCCCGGGGGGGGAGAAACACCATATATTTT
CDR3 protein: CASSPRGGRNTIYF

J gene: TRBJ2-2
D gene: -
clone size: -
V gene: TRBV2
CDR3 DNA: TGTGCCAGCAGTGAAGGCATGCTGACCGGGGAGCTGTTTTTT
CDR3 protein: CASSEGMLTGELFF

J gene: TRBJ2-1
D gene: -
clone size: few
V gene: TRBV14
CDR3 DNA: TGTGCCAGCAGCCATGCCTTACATGAGCAGTTCTTC
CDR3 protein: CASSHALHEQFF

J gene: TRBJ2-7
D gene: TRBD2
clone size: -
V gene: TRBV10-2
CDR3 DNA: TGCGCCAGCAGTGAGTTAGCGGGGGTGACCTACGAGCAGTACTTC
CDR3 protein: CASSELAGVTYEQYF

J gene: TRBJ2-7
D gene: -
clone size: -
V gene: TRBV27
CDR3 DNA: TGTGCCAGCAGTTTATCGGAGGCCCGGGACGAGCAGTACTTC
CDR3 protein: CASSLSEARDEQYF

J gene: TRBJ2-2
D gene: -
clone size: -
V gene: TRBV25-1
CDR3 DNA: TGTGCCAGCAGTGAAAGAGCGGGGAACACCGGGGAGCTGTTTTTT
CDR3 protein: CASSERAGNTGELFF

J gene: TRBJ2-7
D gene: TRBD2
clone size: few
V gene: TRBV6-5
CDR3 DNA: TGTGCCAGCAGTCTCTTACTAGCGGGGGCCCAGGAGCAGTACTTC
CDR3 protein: CASSLLLAGAQEQYF

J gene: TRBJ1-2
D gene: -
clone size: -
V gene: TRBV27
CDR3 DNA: TGTGCCAGCAGTCCAACCCCCCGGGGACCCGCGACCTATGGCTACACCTTC
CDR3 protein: CASSPTPRGPATYGYTF

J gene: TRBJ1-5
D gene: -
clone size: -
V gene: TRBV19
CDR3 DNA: TGTGCCAGTAGTGTTTTCCTCACTGATGTCGATCAGCCCCAGCATTTT
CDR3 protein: CASSVFLTDVDQPQHF

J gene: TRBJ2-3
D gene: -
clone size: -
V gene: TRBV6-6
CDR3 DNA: TGTGCCAGCAGTGAGTTAGCGTTGGGCACAGATACGCAGTATTTT
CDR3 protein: CASSELALGTDTQYF

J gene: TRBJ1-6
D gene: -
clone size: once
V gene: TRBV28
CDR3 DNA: TGTGCCAGCAATTTGCAGGTCGGAAATTCACCCCTCCACTTT
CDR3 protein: CASNLQVGNSPLHF

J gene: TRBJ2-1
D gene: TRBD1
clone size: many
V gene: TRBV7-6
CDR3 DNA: TGTGCCAGCAGCTACTCCGGGACAGGACTATCCTACAATGAGCAGTTCTTC
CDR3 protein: CASSYSGTGLSYNEQFF

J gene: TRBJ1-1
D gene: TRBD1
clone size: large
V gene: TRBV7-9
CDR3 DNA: TGTGCCAGCAGCGTCCATGACAGGGGGCTGGGCACTGAAGCTTTCTTT
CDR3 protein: CASSVHDRGLGTEAFF

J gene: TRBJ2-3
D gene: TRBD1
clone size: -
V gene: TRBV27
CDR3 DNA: TGTGCCAGCAAACCCTCGGGACAGGGTGGCACAGATACGCAGTATTTT
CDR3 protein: CASKPSGQGGTDTQYF

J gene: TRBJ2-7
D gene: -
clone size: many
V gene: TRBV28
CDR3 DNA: TGTGCCACCCGGGACACCGCCTACGAGCAGTACTTC
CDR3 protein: CATRDTAYEQYF

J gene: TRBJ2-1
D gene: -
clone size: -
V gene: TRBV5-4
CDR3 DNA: TGTGCCAGCAGGGGACTCGGCTCCTACAATGAGCAGTTCTTC
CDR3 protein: CASRGLGSYNEQFF

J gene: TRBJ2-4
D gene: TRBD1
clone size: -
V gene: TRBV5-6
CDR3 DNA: TGTGCCAGCAGCCAAAGGGACAGGGGGATAAACATTCAGTACTTC
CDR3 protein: CASSQRDRGINIQYF

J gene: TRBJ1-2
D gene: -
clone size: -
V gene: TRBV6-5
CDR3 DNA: TGTGCCAGCACTCCCGGGGTTTTCTATGGCTACACCTTC
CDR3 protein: CASTPGVFYGYTF

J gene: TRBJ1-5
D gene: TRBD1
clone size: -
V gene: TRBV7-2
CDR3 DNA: TGTGCCAGCAGCTTAAGAAAAACAGGGGGTCAGCCCCAGCATTTT
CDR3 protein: CASSLRKTGGQPQHF

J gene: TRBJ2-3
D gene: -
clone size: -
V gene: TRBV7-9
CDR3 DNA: TGTGCCAGCAGCATATCCACAGATACGCAGTATTTT
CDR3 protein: CASSISTDTQYF

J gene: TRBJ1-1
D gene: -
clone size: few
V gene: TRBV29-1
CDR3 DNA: TGCAGCGTTGAAGTTGAGGCGGGCACTGAAGCTTTCTTT
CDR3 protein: CSVEVEAGTEAFF

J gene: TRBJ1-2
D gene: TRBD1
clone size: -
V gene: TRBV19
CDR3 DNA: TGTGCCAGTAGGACAGGGCCGACTGGCTACACCTTC
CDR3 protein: CASRTGPTGYTF

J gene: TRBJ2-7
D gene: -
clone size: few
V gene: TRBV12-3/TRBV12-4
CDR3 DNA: TGTGCCAGCAGTTTCCCGGGAACAGGCTCCTACGAGCAGTACTTC
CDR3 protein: CASSFPGTGSYEQYF

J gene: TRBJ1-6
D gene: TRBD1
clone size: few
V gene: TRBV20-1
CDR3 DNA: TGCAGTGCTAGGACAGGGGGCGCGAATTCACCCCTCCACTTT
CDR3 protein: CSARTGGANSPLHF